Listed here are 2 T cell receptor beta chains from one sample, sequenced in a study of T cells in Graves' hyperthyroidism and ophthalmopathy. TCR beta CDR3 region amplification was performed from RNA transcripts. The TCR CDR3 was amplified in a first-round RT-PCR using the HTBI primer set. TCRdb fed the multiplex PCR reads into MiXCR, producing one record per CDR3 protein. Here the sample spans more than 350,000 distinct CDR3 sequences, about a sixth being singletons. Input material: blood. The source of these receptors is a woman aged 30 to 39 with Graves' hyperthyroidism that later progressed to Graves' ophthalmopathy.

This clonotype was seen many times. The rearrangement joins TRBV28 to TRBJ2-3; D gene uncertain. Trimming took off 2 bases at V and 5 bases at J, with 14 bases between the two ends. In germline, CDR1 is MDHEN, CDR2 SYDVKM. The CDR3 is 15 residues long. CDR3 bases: TGTGCCAGCAGTTTAGTGGGTGGGGTGGTAGATACGCAGTATTTT. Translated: CASSLVGGVVDTQYF. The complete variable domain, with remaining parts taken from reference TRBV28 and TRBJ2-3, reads DVKVTQSSRYLVKRTGEKVFLECVQDMDHENMFWYRQDPGLGLRLIYFSYDVKMKEKGDIPEGYSVSREKKERFSLILESASTNQTSMYLCASSLVGGVVDTQYFGPGTRLTVL.

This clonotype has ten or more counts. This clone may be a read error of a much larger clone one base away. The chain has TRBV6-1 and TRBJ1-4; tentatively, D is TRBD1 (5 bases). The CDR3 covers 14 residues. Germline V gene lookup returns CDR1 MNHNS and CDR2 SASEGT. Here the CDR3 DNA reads TGTGCCGGCAGTGCGGGGGACGAGAATGAAAAACTGTTTTTT. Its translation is CAGSAGDENEKLFF.